The clone carrying this TCR beta chain was detected only a few times. Its cognate antigen is unknown. These data come from a study of T cell clonotyping in hematopoietic cell transplantation. General observations from the study: Recipient TCR diversity dropped after transplant; expanded clonotypes rose from day 30 to 180.

Only in-frame clones appear in the TCRdb table, and some are missing; sequencing was by immunoSEQ multiplex PCR. The repertoire holds 45,000 or so clones, with approximately 78% as singletons. Looked up from germline, CDR1 is SGDLS and CDR2 is YYNGEE. This CDR3 is 13 amino acids long. Trimming stripped 2 bases from V and 4 bases from J, with 9 bases between. Stated time point: recipient sample about 28 days before transplant, after cytoreduction. V is TRBV9 and J is TRBJ2-5; D not resolved. This specimen was peripheral blood mononuclear cells, taken before stem cell transplant. The receptor was derived from a man in his sixties with myelodysplastic syndrome. Some clones in this sample may be carry-over from other donors' samples. The CDR3 bases are TGTGCCAGCAGCGTGGACGCTCGAGAGACCCAGTACTTC. Its translation is CASSVDARETQYF.